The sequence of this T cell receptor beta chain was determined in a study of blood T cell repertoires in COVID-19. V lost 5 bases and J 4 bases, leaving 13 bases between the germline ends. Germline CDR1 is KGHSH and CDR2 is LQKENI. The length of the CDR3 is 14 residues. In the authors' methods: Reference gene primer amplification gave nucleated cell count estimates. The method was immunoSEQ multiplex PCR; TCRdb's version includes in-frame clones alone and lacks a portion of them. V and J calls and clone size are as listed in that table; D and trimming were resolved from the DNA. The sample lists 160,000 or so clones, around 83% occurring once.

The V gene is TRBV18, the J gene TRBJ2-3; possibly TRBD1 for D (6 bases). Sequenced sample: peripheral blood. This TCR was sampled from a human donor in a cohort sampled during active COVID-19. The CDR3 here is CASSARGGPDTQYF. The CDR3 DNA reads TGTGCCAGCTCAGCCAGGGGTGGCCCAGATACGCAGTATTTT. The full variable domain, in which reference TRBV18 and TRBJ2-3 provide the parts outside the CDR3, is NAGVMQNPRHLVRRRGQEARLRCSPMKGHSHVYWYRQLPEEGLKFMVYLQKENIIDESGMPKERFSAEFPKEGPSILRIQQVVRGDSAAYFCASSARGGPDTQYFGPGTRLTVL.